The 25 T cell receptor beta chains reported below all come from one sample, sequenced in a study of early T cells in non-severe SARS-CoV-2 infection (dated by TCRdb to about 2021). The library relied on 5' RACE. Sequenced using a NextSeq 500. The public reads were reprocessed in TCRdb via fastp at Q25 and MiXCR, keeping in-frame beta chains. Records with the same CDR3 protein are collapsed into one entry carrying the most frequent genes and DNA. Across this sample there are around 70,000 distinct CDR3 sequences, with 10% to 15% seen only once. Approximately 4% of the sample belongs to the ten largest clones. Sequencing was carried out using whole blood. Receptors originate from an adult who was a healthcare worker with PCR-confirmed SARS-CoV-2 infection or an uninfected control (not recorded which).

This clonotype was found many times. The rearrangement uses TRBV27 and TRBJ1-5; possible D gene TRBD1, 5 bases. The CDR3 has 14 residues. V gave up 5 bases and J gave up 6 bases, with 14 bases separating them. CDR1 and CDR2 (germline): MNHEY, SMNVEV (reference sequence). The CDR3 loop reads CASSGGDFSQPQHF. The CDR3 nucleotides read TGTGCCAGCAGTGGGGGGGACTTCTCTCAGCCCCAGCATTTT.

The rearrangement joins TRBV5-1 to TRBJ2-5; D may be TRBD2 (6 bases). Germline values: CDR1 SGHRS, CDR2 YFSETQ. Trimming pared 0 bases from V and 4 bases from J, leaving 13 bases between. The CDR3 runs 15 residues. The CDR3 reads CASSLARGPRETQYF. The CDR3 DNA follows: TGCGCCAGCAGCTTGGCGCGGGGACCACGAGAGACCCAGTACTTC.

The table lists this clonotype with a few counts. J is TRBJ2-5 and V is TRBV28, with a possible D match to TRBD2 (6 bases). The V gene lost 10 bases and the J gene lost 3 bases, with 15 bases spanning the gap. Germline CDR1 reads MDHEN; CDR2 reads SYDVKM. The CDR3 length is 13 residues. CDR3 region: CATTLGGKETQYF. The DNA for the CDR3 is TGTGCCACCACCCTCGGAGGGAAAGAGACCCAGTACTTC. Drawing the rest from reference TRBV28 and TRBJ2-5, the complete variable domain is DVKVTQSSRYLVKRTGEKVFLECVQDMDHENMFWYRQDPGLGLRLIYFSYDVKMKEKGDIPEGYSVSREKKERFSLILESASTNQTSMYLCATTLGGKETQYFGPGTRLLVL.

V gene TRBV6-6 combines with J gene TRBJ1-1, with TRBD1 as a possible D gene (5 bases). Germline assignment: CDR1 MNHNY and CDR2 SVGAGI (reference sequence). CDR3 length equals 15 residues. Trimming took off 4 bases at V and 4 bases at J, with 16 bases between the two ends. CDR3 loop: CASSSGRGGSTEAFF. CDR3 bases: TGTGCCAGCAGTTCCGGACGGGGGGGGAGCACTGAAGCTTTCTTT.

V is TRBV4-2 and J is TRBJ2-7; 7 bases agree with TRBD2. This CDR3 contains 15 residues. Per germline, CDR1 LGHNA and CDR2 YNFKEQ. V lost 0 bases, J lost 3 bases, and 5 bases stayed unmatched. The DNA for the CDR3 is TGTGCCAGCAGCCAAGATGCGGGAGAACGCTACGAGCAGTACTTC. Translation: CASSQDAGERYEQYF.

This clonotype was counted at least ten times. The V gene is TRBV28, the J gene TRBJ2-2, with TRBD2 matching 8 bases. Germline loops: CDR1 MDHEN, CDR2 SYDVKM. The trim removed 10 bases at V and 6 bases at J, leaving 13 bases unmatched. The CDR3 has 15 amino acids. The CDR3 here is CATLTPRGGPGELFF. DNA for the CDR3: TGTGCCACTCTAACCCCCCGGGGGGGGCCCGGGGAGCTGTTTTTT.

In its sample, this clonotype was seen a few times. CDR3 in DNA: TGTGCCAGCAGTTTATCGAGGGGGACTAGCGGTCCCTACGAGCAGTACTTC. Its translation: CASSLSRGTSGPYEQYF. The chain couples TRBV27 to TRBJ2-7; 11 bases agree with TRBD2. This CDR3 has 17 residues. The germline V gene encodes CDR1 MNHEY and CDR2 SMNVEV (reference sequence). Trimming took 0 bases from V and 2 from J; bases not matched to a gene: 6.

V and J are TRBV9 and TRBJ1-1; possible D gene TRBD1, 5 bases. Trimming stripped 2 bases from V and 9 bases from J, with 14 bases between. The CDR3 runs to 13 residues. Germline V gene data show CDR1 as SGDLS and CDR2 as YYNGEE. In nucleotides, the CDR3 is TGTGCCAGCAGCGTTCAGGGAACCTCCCAAGCTTTCTTT. Translated, it gives CASSVQGTSQAFF.

The genes are TRBV14 and TRBJ2-3, with TRBD2 matching over 9 bases. This CDR3 is built from 13 residues. J was trimmed by 8 bases and V by 4 bases; bases with no gene match: 4. Per germline, CDR1 SGHDN and CDR2 FVKESK. The CDR3 bases are TGTGCCAGCAGCCCTAATAGCGGGAGTACGCAGTATTTT. Its protein product is CASSPNSGSTQYF.

The chain joins TRBV2 to TRBJ1-5; 8 bases are shared with TRBD1. The V gene end was trimmed by 3 bases and the J gene end by 7 bases; junction bases not matched to a gene: 8. Germline CDR1 and CDR2: SNHLY and FYNNEI. This CDR3 has 15 amino acids. CDR3 coding DNA: TGTGCCAGCAGTGACAGGACAGGGAAAACACAGCCCCAGCATTTT. It encodes CASSDRTGKTQPQHF.

This clonotype qualifies as medium-sized. V is TRBV6-5 and J is TRBJ2-1; no reliable D call. V was shortened by 6 bases and J by 9 bases, with 15 bases between the two germline ends. Germline V gives CDR1 MNHEY, CDR2 SVGAGI. The CDR3 covers 13 residues. CDR3 in amino acids: CASRSIDVGEQFF. CDR3 DNA sequence: TGTGCCAGCAGGTCCATCGACGTTGGTGAGCAGTTCTTC.

This clonotype was observed a few times. J is TRBJ2-7 and V is TRBV20-1; 13 nucleotides align to TRBD2. The ends lost 6 bases at V and 1 base at J; junction bases unmatched: 12. The CDR3 length is 17 residues. The germline gives CDR1 DFQATT, CDR2 SNEGSKA (reference sequence). The CDR3 is CSAPGLAGVGKSYEQYF. The CDR3 nucleotides read TGCAGTGCCCCCGGACTAGCGGGAGTGGGAAAGTCCTACGAGCAGTACTTC.

The chain couples TRBV18 to TRBJ1-2; 8 nucleotides align to TRBD1. CDR1 KGHSH and CDR2 LQKENI come from the germline V gene. The CDR3 length is 17 residues. Losses at the gene ends were 3 bases for V and 8 bases for J; bases not matched to a gene: 17. The CDR3 is CASSPIAEGQGPGGYTF. CDR3 in DNA: TGTGCCAGCTCACCGATCGCAGAAGGACAGGGCCCAGGGGGCTACACCTTC.

The CDR3 region has the DNA TGTGCCAGCAGCGAACACCCCTGGGGGACAACCAAAAACATTCAGTACTTC. Amino acid sequence: CASSEHPWGTTKNIQYF. The chain is built from TRBV21-1 and TRBJ2-4; TRBD1, the table's D call, lacks a check against the DNA. TRBV21-1 is a documented pseudogene. CDR3 length equals 17 residues.

About this clonotype itself: A much larger clonotype is one base distant, so this may be a read error. The J gene is TRBJ2-2, the V gene TRBV7-6; 12 nucleotides line up with TRBD2. J gave up 7 bases and V 7 bases, and 7 bases lay outside the gene matches. Germline assignment: CDR1 SGHVS and CDR2 FNYEAQ. This CDR3 has 15 amino acids. The DNA for the CDR3 is TGTGCCAGCAACCTAGCGGGAGGGCCAAACGGGGAGCTGTTTTTT. This sequence encodes CASNLAGGPNGELFF.

This clonotype has more than one count but fewer than ten. The chain combines TRBV19 with TRBJ2-6; TRBD1 matches 8 bases. CDR1 LNHDA and CDR2 SQIVND come from the germline V gene (reference sequence). There are 18 residues in the CDR3. The trim removed 3 bases at V and 0 bases at J, leaving 7 bases unmatched. Written as DNA, the CDR3 is TGTGCCAGTAGTATTCGCAGGGGGCTTAACTCTGGGGCCAACGTCCTGACTTTC. This encodes CASSIRRGLNSGANVLTF. Together with reference TRBV19 and TRBJ2-6, the CDR3 gives the full variable domain: DGGITQSPKYLFRKEGQNVTLSCEQNLNHDAMYWYRQDPGQGLRLIYYSQIVNDFQKGDIAEGYSVSREKKESFPLTVTSAQKNPTAFYLCASSIRRGLNSGANVLTFGAGSRLTVL.

The V and J genes are TRBV5-1 and TRBJ2-7; 14 nucleotides match TRBD2. V lost 4 bases to trimming and J lost 6 bases; unmatched junction nucleotides: 3. Per the germline V gene, CDR1 is SGHRS and CDR2 is YFSETQ. The CDR3 spans 14 residues. CDR3 nucleotide sequence: TGCGCCAGCAGCCCTGGGACTAGCGGGGGCGAGCAGTACTTC. Protein: CASSPGTSGGEQYF.

This clonotype was recorded many times. The chain is built from TRBV7-6 and TRBJ2-1; D gene unclear. This CDR3 is 11 amino acids long. Germline values: CDR1 SGHVS, CDR2 FNYEAQ. V was pared by 2 bases and J by 10 bases, with 6 bases between. The DNA for the CDR3 is TGTGCCAGCAGCTTAATGGAGGAGCAGTTCTTC. This encodes CASSLMEEQFF.

A few counts support this clonotype. The J gene is TRBJ2-1, the V gene TRBV19; 10 positions agree with TRBD2. Per germline, CDR1 LNHDA and CDR2 SQIVND (reference sequence). The CDR3 totals 15 residues. V trimming: 5 bases; J trimming: 8 bases; junction bases outside the gene matches: 9. The DNA of the CDR3 is TGTGCCAGTAGTCTAGGGCTAGCGGGAGCGTATGAGCAGTTCTTC. Amino acid sequence: CASSLGLAGAYEQFF.

This rearrangement joins TRBV7-3 to TRBJ2-1; 7 bases agree with TRBD2. The CDR3 has 16 residues. Germline V CDR1 and CDR2: SGHTA, FQGTGA. V gave up 4 bases and J gave up 2 bases; unmatched junction bases: 8. CDR3 in amino acids: CASSSQAGVTYNEQFF. CDR3 nucleotide sequence: TGTGCCAGCAGCTCCCAGGCGGGAGTAACCTACAATGAGCAGTTCTTC.

This clonotype has a count of ten or more. This chain joins TRBV14 and TRBJ2-1, with D hard to call. CDR3 size: 16 residues. With 3 bases removed from V and 0 bases from J, the gap between germline ends came to 12 bases. Germline V CDR1 and CDR2: SGHDN, FVKESK. CDR3 in amino acids: CASSQGKGPSYNEQFF. DNA of the CDR3: TGTGCCAGCAGCCAGGGGAAGGGCCCCTCCTACAATGAGCAGTTCTTC.

The chain employs TRBV28 and TRBJ1-6; D is perhaps TRBD1 (6 bases). V was clipped by 8 bases and J by 8 bases, with 10 bases between them. The CDR3 consists of 12 residues. Germline CDR1 is MDHEN and CDR2 is SYDVKM. The chain's CDR3 is CASCGGHSPLHF. CDR3 DNA: TGTGCCAGCTGTGGGGGGCATTCACCCCTCCACTTT.

The chain couples TRBV7-9 to TRBJ2-6; perhaps D is TRBD1 or TRBD2 (6 bases each). CDR1 is SEHNR and CDR2 is FQNEAQ in the germline V gene (reference sequence). The ends were cut back, 1 base at V and 0 bases at J, with 10 bases in the middle. The length of the CDR3 is 17 residues. The CDR3 protein is CASSLGGGHSGANVLTF. The CDR3 DNA reads as TGTGCCAGCAGCTTAGGTGGGGGGCACTCTGGGGCCAACGTCCTGACTTTC.

This clonotype was picked up a small number of times. J is TRBJ2-1 and V is TRBV28; 10 positions match TRBD2. CDR3 size: 15 residues. Unmatched junction bases numbered 10, after V lost 6 bases and J lost 8 bases. Germline CDR1 reads MDHEN; CDR2 reads SYDVKM. The CDR3 nucleotides are TGTGCCAGCAGCACTAGCGGGGACCGAGCGGATGAGCAGTTCTTC. Its protein product is CASSTSGDRADEQFF.

This clonotype was seen more than once but under ten times. The chain joins TRBV9 to TRBJ2-6; no clear D. Germline V gives CDR1 SGDLS, CDR2 YYNGEE. V lost 3 bases and J lost 0, with 7 bases in between. This CDR3 region has 15 residues. As DNA, the CDR3 is TGTGCCAGCAGCGCTTACAGCTCTGGGGCCAACGTCCTGACTTTC. It translates to CASSAYSSGANVLTF. Full variable domain (rest looked up from reference TRBV9 and TRBJ2-6): DSGVTQTPKHLITATGQRVTLRCSPRSGDLSVYWYQQSLDQGLQFLIQYYNGEERAKGNILERFSAQQFPDLHSELNLSSLELGDSALYFCASSAYSSGANVLTFGAGSRLTVL.